The present TCR beta chain was sequenced within a study of human T cells and chemical hapten exposure. Time point described: patch test 1, 2 weeks after DPC sensitization. The treatment was: therapeutic diphenylcyclopropenone sensitization with weekly scalp DPC. Unfractionated whole blood yielded total RNA. The library tagged individual cDNA molecules with unique molecular identifiers. Per the study methods: Samples had a median of approximately 89,000 TCRs, ranging roughly 20,000 to 690,600. TCRdb re-called the RACE reads through MiXCR, storing one row per CDR3 protein. The V and J calls and clone size are TCRdb's, not the authors'. Among tens of thousands of distinct CDR3 sequences listed, about 10% were seen once. The germline V gene has CDR1 SGHRS and CDR2 YFSETQ. The CDR3 has 14 residues. The V gene lost 0 bases and the J gene lost 9 bases, with 13 bases spanning the gap.

The receptor was isolated from a man aged 40-49 years with alopecia areata. Some clones in this sample may be carry-over from other donors' samples. V gene TRBV5-1 combines with J gene TRBJ2-1; perhaps D is TRBD1 or TRBD2 (5 bases each). The sequencing used whole blood, collected in connection with sensitization to the hapten diphenylcyclopropenone (DPC). CDR3 in amino acids: CASSLAVGEGEQFF. The CDR3 DNA is TGCGCCAGCAGCTTGGCGGTGGGGGAAGGTGAGCAGTTCTTC.